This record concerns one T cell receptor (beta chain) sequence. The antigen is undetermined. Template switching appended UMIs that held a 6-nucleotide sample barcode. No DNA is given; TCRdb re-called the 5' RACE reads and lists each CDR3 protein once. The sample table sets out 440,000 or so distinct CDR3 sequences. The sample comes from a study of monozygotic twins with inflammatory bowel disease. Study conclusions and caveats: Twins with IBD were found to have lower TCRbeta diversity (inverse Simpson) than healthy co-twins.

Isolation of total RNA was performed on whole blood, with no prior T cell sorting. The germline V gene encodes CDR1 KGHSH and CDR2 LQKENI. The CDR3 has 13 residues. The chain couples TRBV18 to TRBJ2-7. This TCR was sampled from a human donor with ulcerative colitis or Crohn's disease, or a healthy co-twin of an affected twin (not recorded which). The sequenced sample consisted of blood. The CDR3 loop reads CASSPQRTYEQYF.